Included here is one T cell receptor beta chain sequence, with context. The antigen is undetermined. These data come from a study of cytomegalovirus exposure and HLA in healthy donors. Study findings and constraints: What a later analysis reportedly showed was that an Asian-associated ancestry cluster had fewer N-insertions than the 666-donor mean.

PCR primers comprised 60 Vbeta and 13 Jbeta primers. Sequencing was performed with immunoSEQ multiplex PCR; in TCRdb, only in-frame clones are kept and a portion is missing. The repertoire has about 120,000 clones, about 80% of them found once; the top ten carry less than 15%. This cohort consisted of healthy bone marrow donors. Trimming took off 0 bases at V and 4 bases at J, with 7 bases between the two ends. The CDR3 covers 13 residues. The germline V gene encodes CDR1 SGHDT and CDR2 YYEEEE. The receptor was derived from a woman in her thirties or forties in good health and CMV-seropositive. The chain is built from TRBV5-6 and TRBJ1-2, with a weak D call TRBD1 (6 bases). The sample was PBMCs. CDR3 nucleotides: TGTGCCAGCAGCTTGGACAGGGCCTATGGCTACACCTTC. Translated, it gives CASSLDRAYGYTF.